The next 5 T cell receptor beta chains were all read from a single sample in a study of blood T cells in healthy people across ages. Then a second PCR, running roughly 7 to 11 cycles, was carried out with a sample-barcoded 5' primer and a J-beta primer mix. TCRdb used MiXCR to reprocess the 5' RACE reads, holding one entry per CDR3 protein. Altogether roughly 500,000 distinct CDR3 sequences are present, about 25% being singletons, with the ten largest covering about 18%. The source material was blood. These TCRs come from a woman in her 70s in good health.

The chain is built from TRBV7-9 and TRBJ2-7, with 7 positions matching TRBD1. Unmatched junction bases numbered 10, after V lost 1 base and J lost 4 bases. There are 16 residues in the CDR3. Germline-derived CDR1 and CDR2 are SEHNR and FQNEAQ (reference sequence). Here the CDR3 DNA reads TGTGCCAGCAGCTTAGGGCGGGCAGGGGGAAGTTACGAGCAGTACTTC. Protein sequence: CASSLGRAGGSYEQYF. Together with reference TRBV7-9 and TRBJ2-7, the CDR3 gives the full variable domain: DTGVSQNPRHKITKRGQNVTFRCDPISEHNRLYWYRQTLGQGPEFLTYFQNEAQLEKSRLLSDRFSAERPKGSFSTLEIQRTEQGDSAMYLCASSLGRAGGSYEQYFGPGTRLTVT.

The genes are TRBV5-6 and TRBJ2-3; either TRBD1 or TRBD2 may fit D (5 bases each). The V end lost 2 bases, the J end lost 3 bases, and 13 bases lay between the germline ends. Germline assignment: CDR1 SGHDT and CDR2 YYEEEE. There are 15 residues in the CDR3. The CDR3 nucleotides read TGTGCCAGCAGCTTTGAGGGACGACGAACAGATACGCAGTATTTT. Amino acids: CASSFEGRRTDTQYF.

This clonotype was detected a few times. The CDR3 nucleotides are TGTGCCACCTTCCCACTAGCGGGGGCGGGTGAGCAGTTCTTC. This translates into CATFPLAGAGEQFF. The gene calls are TRBV12-3 or TRBV12-4 and TRBJ2-1, with 11 positions matching TRBD2. There are 14 residues in the CDR3. J lost 9 bases, V lost 10 bases, and 11 bases had no gene match.

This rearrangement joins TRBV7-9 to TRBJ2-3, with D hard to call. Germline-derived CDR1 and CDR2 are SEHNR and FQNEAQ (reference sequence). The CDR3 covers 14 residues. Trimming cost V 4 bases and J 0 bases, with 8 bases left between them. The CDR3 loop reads CASSWTGSTDTQYF. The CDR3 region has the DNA TGTGCCAGCAGCTGGACGGGTAGCACAGATACGCAGTATTTT.

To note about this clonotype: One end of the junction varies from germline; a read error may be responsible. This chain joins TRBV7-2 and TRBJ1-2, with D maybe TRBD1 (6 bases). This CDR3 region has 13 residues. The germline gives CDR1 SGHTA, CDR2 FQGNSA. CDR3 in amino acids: CASSLGGGQGCTF. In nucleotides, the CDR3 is TGTGCCAGCAGCTTAGGGGGGGGGCAAGGCTGCACCTTC. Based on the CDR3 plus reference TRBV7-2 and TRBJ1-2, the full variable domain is GAGVSQSPSNKVTEKGKDVELRCDPISGHTALYWYRQSLGQGLEFLIYFQGNSAPDKSGLPSDRFSAERTGGSVSTLTIQRTQQEDSAVYLCASSLGGGQGCTFGSGTRLTVV.